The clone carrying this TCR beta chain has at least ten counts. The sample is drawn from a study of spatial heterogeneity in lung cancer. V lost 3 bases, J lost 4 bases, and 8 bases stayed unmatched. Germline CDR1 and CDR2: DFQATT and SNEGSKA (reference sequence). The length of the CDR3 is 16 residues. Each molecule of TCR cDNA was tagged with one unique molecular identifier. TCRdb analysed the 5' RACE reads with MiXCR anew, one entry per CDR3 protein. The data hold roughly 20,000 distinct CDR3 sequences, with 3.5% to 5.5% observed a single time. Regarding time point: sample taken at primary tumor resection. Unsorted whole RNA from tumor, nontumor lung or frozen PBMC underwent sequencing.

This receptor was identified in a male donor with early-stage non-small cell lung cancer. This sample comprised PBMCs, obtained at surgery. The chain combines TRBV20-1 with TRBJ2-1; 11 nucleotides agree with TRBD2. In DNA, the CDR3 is TGCAGTGCTAGTCCTAGCGGGAGGTGGTTATACAATGAGCAGTTCTTC. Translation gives CSASPSGRWLYNEQFF.